Listed below are T cell receptor beta chains from one sample, sequenced in a study of neoadjuvant anti-PD-1 for oral cavity cancer. Here immunoSEQ multiplex PCR was the method, and the copy in TCRdb shows in-frame clones only, minus some. Of around 13,000 clones listed, roughly 70% were seen once; the top ten hold over 2%. Sample: PBMCs, taken before nivolumab (anti-PD-1) treatment. These receptors all come from a person aged 35 to 85 with oral cavity squamous cell carcinoma. The CDR3 runs from the conserved cysteine through the conserved F or W. D genes are given only for firm matches. Not all rows give a size; the values are once, few, many and, for expanded clones, a class.

j_call	clone_size	v_call	d_call	cdr3_nt	cdr3_aa
TRBJ2-3	few	TRBV18	-	TGTGCCAGCTCACTTCGAGGTGGGAACACAGATACGCAGTATTTT	CASSLRGGNTDTQYF
TRBJ2-2	-	TRBV7-3	-	TGTGCCAGCAGTCTATCGCCGGGCAACACCGGGGAGCTGTTTTTT	CASSLSPGNTGELFF
TRBJ2-1	once	TRBV14	-	TGTGCCAGCAGCCACCTTGGGGGGCTTGAGCAGTTCTTC	CASSHLGGLEQFF
TRBJ2-3	few	TRBV2	-	TGTGCCAGCAGAAGGCGTCAGGGGGGGAGCACAGATACGCAGTATTTT	CASRRRQGGSTDTQYF
TRBJ1-1	medium-sized	TRBV19	TRBD1	TGTGCCAGTAGTATCGGGGGACAGGGGGCCACTGAAGCTTTCTTT	CASSIGGQGATEAFF
TRBJ1-1	-	TRBV29-1	-	TGCAGCTCTCACAGGACTACAGAGGCTGAAGCTTTCTTT	CSSHRTTEAEAFF
TRBJ2-6	-	TRBV18	-	TGTGCCAGCTCACCACCGACTGGGGCCAACGTCCTGACTTTC	CASSPPTGANVLTF
TRBJ1-1	-	TRBV18	-	TGTGCCAGCTCACCTACTCGAGATGCTGAAGCTTTCTTT	CASSPTRDAEAFF
TRBJ2-1	-	TRBV5-4	-	TGTGCCAGCAGCTCGGGTCGCTCCTACAATGAGCAGTTCTTC	CASSSGRSYNEQFF
TRBJ2-7	-	TRBV5-1	TRBD1	TGCGCCAGCAGCGTCGAGACAGGGGTCCACCTCGAGCAGTACTTC	CASSVETGVHLEQYF
TRBJ2-7	-	TRBV7-3	-	TGTGCCAGCAGCTTAACTGGGGGTGGGCCCCGACACTTC	CASSLTGGGPRHF